Below, one T cell receptor beta chain is given with its context. The antigen is undetermined. The source of the sample is a study of OX40 agonist ivuxolimab in advanced cancers. Study information: Melanoma, hepatocellular carcinoma, head and neck or renal cell cancer occurred in dose-escalation patients. Study outcomes and limitations: Researchers did not determine the expanded peripheral T cells' antigen specificity. At doses 0.1 to 3.0 mg/kg, CD4+ and CD8+ clones expanded.

Germline V gives CDR1 LNHNV, CDR2 YYDKDF (reference sequence). The CDR3 consists of 11 residues. V shed 10 bases and J shed 7 bases, with 11 bases lying between them. TCRdb's copy holds only in-frame clones and misses some; the assay was immunoSEQ multiplex PCR. Of 50,000 or so clones in the sample, roughly 84% were seen once. The chain joins TRBV15 to TRBJ2-1; D unclear. The specimen comprised CD4+ or CD8+ T cells sorted from blood, sampled in a trial of the OX40 agonist ivuxolimab. This TCR came from an adult with an advanced solid tumor such as melanoma, head and neck, liver or kidney cancer. CDR3 amino acids: CAKLIRNEQFF. CDR3 nucleotides: TGTGCCAAGTTGATTAGGAATGAGCAGTTCTTC.